These 8 T cell receptor beta chains were sequenced from one sample in a study of patients and donors after allogeneic stem cell transplantation. TCRdb re-called the RT-PCR reads through MiXCR, storing one row per CDR3 protein. This table has 20,000 to 30,000 distinct CDR3 sequences, around 7.9% appearing once. Sequenced input: blood, either unsorted or a sorted T cell fraction (not recorded which). Receptor source: a human donor who was either an allogeneic HSCT recipient or a stem cell or donor lymphocyte infusion donor (not recorded which). It is not recorded whose cells these are; they may come from a transplant donor.

This clonotype came up a few times. This chain links TRBV5-1 with TRBJ2-5, with TRBD2 matching over 7 bases. CDR3 size: 15 residues. Germline lookup yields CDR1 SGHRS and CDR2 YFSETQ. Trimming cost V 0 bases and J 1 base; bases outside gene matches: 3. The CDR3 loop is CASSLESGAQETQYF. In DNA, the CDR3 is TGCGCCAGCAGCTTGGAGAGCGGGGCCCAAGAGACCCAGTACTTC.

The chain couples TRBV6-1 to TRBJ1-1; 8 positions agree with TRBD1. The CDR3 runs 15 residues. V lost 4 bases, J lost 5 bases, and 9 bases stayed unmatched. Per germline, CDR1 MNHNS and CDR2 SASEGT. The CDR3 DNA follows: TGTGCCAGCAGTGTCCCCGGGACAGGAAGAACTGAAGCTTTCTTT. This gives the protein CASSVPGTGRTEAFF.

This clonotype appeared a few times. J is TRBJ2-7 and V is TRBV19; TRBD1 matches at 11 bases. The V and J ends lost 7 bases and 5 bases, in that order; junction bases with no gene match: 10. This CDR3 has 15 amino acids. Germline CDR1 is LNHDA and CDR2 is SQIVND (reference sequence). CDR3 coding DNA: TGTGCCAGTACCGCGGACAGGGGGCGGGTGGACGAGCAGTACTTC. The encoded protein is CASTADRGRVDEQYF.

This clonotype occurred a few times. The V call is TRBV5-4, the J call TRBJ2-2; D unclear. The V end was cut by 5 bases, the J end by 7 bases, with 6 bases between. In germline, CDR1 is SGHNT, CDR2 YYREEE (reference sequence). CDR3 length: 11 amino acids. The CDR3 spells CASRENGELFF. The CDR3 region has the DNA TGTGCCAGCAGGGAGAACGGGGAGCTGTTTTTT.

This clonotype has ten or more counts. The chain carries TRBV6-5 and TRBJ1-6, with D unresolved. Per the germline V gene, CDR1 is MNHEY and CDR2 is SVGAGI. The CDR3 length is 15 residues. V was pared by 0 bases and J by 7 bases, with 10 bases between. CDR3 nucleotide sequence: TGTGCCAGCAGTTACTCAAGGGATACAAATTCACCCCTCCACTTT. Translation: CASSYSRDTNSPLHF.

This clonotype came up many times. The chain has TRBV7-3 and TRBJ1-1; 8 bases are a match to TRBD1. The CDR3 is 14 amino acids. Germline values: CDR1 SGHTA, CDR2 FQGTGA. V was clipped by 4 bases and J by 3 bases; unmatched bases: 4. The CDR3 DNA reads TGTGCCAGCAGCTCCACAGGGGGGGACACTGAAGCTTTCTTT. Protein sequence: CASSSTGGDTEAFF.

This clonotype has at least ten counts. The J gene is TRBJ2-3, the V gene TRBV7-3; 9 bases line up with TRBD1. The V gene end was trimmed by 3 bases and the J gene end by 3 bases; junction bases not matched to a gene: 1. The CDR3 is 14 amino acids. The germline CDR1 and CDR2 sequences are SGHTA and FQGTGA. CDR3 sequence (DNA): TGTGCCAGCAGCTTCGGGACAGGGACAGATACGCAGTATTTT. Translated: CASSFGTGTDTQYF.

The table lists this clonotype with many counts. V and J are TRBV20-1 and TRBJ2-1; D perhaps matches TRBD1 (5 bases). This CDR3 has 15 amino acids. Germline V gene data show CDR1 as DFQATT and CDR2 as SNEGSKA (reference sequence). V was pared by 5 bases and J by 7 bases, with 21 bases between. CDR3 sequence: CSAPMGPPIRNEQFF. In nucleotides, the CDR3 is TGCAGTGCTCCTATGGGGCCCCCGATCCGAAATGAGCAGTTCTTC.